A selection of T cell receptor beta chains follows, all from one sample in a study of graft-versus-host responses after intestinal transplantation. These TCRs are of unknown antigen specificity. Clones were read by immunoSEQ multiplex PCR, and TCRdb kept only the in-frame ones, dropping some. The data show roughly 75,000 clones, 75% to 95% seen once. The sample here was unstimulated CD4+ T cells sorted from spleen or lymph node cells, taken before intestinal transplant. The receptors come from a human donor who received an intestinal transplant. Both conserved end residues are part of each CDR3. Fields, in order: J gene, V gene, clone size, D gene, CDR3 DNA, CDR3 protein. The D gene is left open where the match is weak. Size is stated for part of the rows, as once, few or many counts, or as a class when the clone is expanded.

TRBJ2-1 TRBV5-8 - - TGTGCCAGCAGCGGGGGACTTTTATCCTACAATGAGCAGTTCTTC CASSGGLLSYNEQFF
TRBJ1-2 TRBV4-2 - TRBD1 TGTGCCAGCAGCCAAGTAGGACAGGGGGACGGCTACACCTTC CASSQVGQGDGYTF
TRBJ2-5 TRBV2 - TRBD2 TGTGCCAGCAGTGAGCGAGCGGGGGCTCAAGAGACCCAGTACTTC CASSERAGAQETQYF
TRBJ2-7 TRBV19 - TRBD1 TGTGCCAGTACCGCGGACAGGTTTGCCTACGAGCAGTACTTC CASTADRFAYEQYF
TRBJ1-2 TRBV4-1 - - TGCGCCAGCAGCCAAGGGAATGGGCGTCTCAGGGATGGCTACACCTTC CASSQGNGRLRDGYTF
TRBJ2-7 TRBV11-2 once TRBD2 TGTGCCAGCAGCTTGCGGGGGGGCCGTTACGAGCAGTACTTC CASSLRGGRYEQYF
TRBJ1-2 TRBV11-2 - - TGTGCCAGCAGCTCCCCCGCGACAGGCGACTATGGCTACACCTTC CASSSPATGDYGYTF
TRBJ2-3 TRBV5-4 - TRBD2 TGTGCCAGCAGCCTAGGACTAGCGGGGGGGCGGGACACAGATACGCAGTATTTT CASSLGLAGGRDTDTQYF
TRBJ1-2 TRBV4-3 - TRBD1 TGCGCCAGCAGCCAAGATTTGTTGGGACAGGGTGCTGGGTATGGCTACACCTTC CASSQDLLGQGAGYGYTF
TRBJ2-1 TRBV19 - - TGTGCCAGTCGGTTTATCGGCGGGGCCGAGGGTGGGCAGTTCTTC CASRFIGGAEGGQFF
TRBJ1-1 TRBV2 - TRBD1 TGTGCCAGCAGCCGTGGACAGGGGGCCGGAAACACTGAAGCTTTCTTT CASSRGQGAGNTEAFF
TRBJ1-6 TRBV30 - - TGTGCCTGTCAGGGTTTTGATAATTCACCCCTCCACTTT CACQGFDNSPLHF
TRBJ1-1 TRBV11-2 - - TGTGCCAGCAGCTTGGGAGGCCACGGCACTGAAGCTTTCTTT CASSLGGHGTEAFF
TRBJ1-2 TRBV6-1 once TRBD1 TGTGCCAGCAGTGAGACAGGGGAGGGCTACACCTTC CASSETGEGYTF
TRBJ2-3 TRBV23-1 - - TGCGCCAGCAGTCAAATCCCAGGGGTGGATACGCAGTATTTT CASSQIPGVDTQYF